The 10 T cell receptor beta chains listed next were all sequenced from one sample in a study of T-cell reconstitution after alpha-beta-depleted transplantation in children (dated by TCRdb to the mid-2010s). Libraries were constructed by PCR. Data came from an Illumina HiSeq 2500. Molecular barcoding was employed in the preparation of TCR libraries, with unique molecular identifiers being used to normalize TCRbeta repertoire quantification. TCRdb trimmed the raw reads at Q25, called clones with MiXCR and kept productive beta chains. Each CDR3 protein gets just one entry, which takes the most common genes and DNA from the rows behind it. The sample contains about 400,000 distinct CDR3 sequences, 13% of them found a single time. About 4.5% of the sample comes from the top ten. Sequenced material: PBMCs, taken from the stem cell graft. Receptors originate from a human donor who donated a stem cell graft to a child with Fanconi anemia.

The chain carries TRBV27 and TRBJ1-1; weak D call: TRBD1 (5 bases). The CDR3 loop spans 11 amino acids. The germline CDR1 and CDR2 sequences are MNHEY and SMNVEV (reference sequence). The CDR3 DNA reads TGTGCGGGGGACCCGAACACTGAAGCTTTCTTT. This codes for CAGDPNTEAFF.

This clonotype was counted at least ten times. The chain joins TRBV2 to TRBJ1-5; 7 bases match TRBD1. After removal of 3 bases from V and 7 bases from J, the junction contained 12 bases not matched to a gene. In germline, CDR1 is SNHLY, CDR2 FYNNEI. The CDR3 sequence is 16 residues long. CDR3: CASSEGYRGGGQPQHF. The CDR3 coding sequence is TGTGCCAGCAGTGAGGGTTACAGGGGTGGAGGCCAGCCCCAGCATTTT.

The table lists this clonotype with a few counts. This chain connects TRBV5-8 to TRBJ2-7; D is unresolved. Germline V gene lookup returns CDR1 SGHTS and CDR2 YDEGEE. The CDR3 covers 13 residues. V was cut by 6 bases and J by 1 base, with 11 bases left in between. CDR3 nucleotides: TGTGCCAGCACCCTGTCGGGTTCCTACGAGCAGTACGTC. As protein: CASTLSGSYEQYV.

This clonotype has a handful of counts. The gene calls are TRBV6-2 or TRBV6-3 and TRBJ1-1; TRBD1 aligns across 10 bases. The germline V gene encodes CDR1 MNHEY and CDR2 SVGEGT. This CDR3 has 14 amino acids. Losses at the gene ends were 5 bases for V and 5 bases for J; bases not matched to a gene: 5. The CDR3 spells CASSNDRGRTEAFF. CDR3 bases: TGTGCCAGCAGTAATGACAGGGGGCGGACTGAAGCTTTCTTT.

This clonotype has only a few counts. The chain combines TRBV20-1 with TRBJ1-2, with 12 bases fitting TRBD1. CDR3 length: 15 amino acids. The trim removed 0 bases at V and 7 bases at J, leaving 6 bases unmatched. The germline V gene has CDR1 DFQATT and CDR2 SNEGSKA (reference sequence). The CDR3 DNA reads TGCAGTGCTAGAGATCCGGGACAGGGGGCAGGTGGCTACACCTTC. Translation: CSARDPGQGAGGYTF.

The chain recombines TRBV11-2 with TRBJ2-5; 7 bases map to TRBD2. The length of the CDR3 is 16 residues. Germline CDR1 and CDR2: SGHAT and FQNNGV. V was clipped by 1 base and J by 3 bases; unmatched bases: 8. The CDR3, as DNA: TGTGCCAGCAGCTTAGTAGGAGCGGGGTTGGAAGAGACCCAGTACTTC. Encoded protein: CASSLVGAGLEETQYF.

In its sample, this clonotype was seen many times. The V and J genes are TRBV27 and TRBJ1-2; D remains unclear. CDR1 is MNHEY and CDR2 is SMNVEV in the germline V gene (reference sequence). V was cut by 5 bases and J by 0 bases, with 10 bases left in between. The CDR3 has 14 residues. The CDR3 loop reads CASSDTPSNYGYTF. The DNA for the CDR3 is TGTGCCAGCAGTGACACGCCCTCTAACTATGGCTACACCTTC.

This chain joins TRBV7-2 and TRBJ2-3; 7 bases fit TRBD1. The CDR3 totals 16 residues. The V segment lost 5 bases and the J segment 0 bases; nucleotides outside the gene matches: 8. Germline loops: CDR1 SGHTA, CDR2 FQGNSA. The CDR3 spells CASSLTGAASTDTQYF. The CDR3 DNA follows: TGTGCCAGCAGCCTAACAGGGGCCGCTAGCACAGATACGCAGTATTTT.

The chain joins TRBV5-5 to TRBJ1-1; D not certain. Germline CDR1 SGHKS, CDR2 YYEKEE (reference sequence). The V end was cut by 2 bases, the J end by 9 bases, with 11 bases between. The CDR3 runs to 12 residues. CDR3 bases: TGTGCCAGCAGCTTAGGGCCATCACAAGCTTTCTTT. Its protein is CASSLGPSQAFF.

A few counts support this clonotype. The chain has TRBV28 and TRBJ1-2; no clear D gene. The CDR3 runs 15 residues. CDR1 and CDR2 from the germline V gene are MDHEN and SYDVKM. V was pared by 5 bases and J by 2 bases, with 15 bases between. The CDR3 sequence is CASSPINAGNYGYTF. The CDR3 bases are TGTGCCAGCAGTCCTATAAACGCCGGGAACTATGGCTACACCTTC.